This entry lists 7 T cell receptor beta chains sequenced from one sample in a study of CD8 T cells in ankylosing spondylitis. From the 5' RACE reads, TCRdb called clonotypes with MiXCR, one entry per CDR3 protein. The table records 250,000 to 300,000 distinct CDR3 sequences, 15% to 25% of them present only once. Source material: blood, either unsorted or a sorted T cell fraction (not recorded which). The receptors shown here come from a male donor with ankylosing spondylitis or in good health (not recorded which).

This clonotype was detected only a few times. The gene calls are TRBV7-3 and TRBJ2-2, with TRBD2 matching 8 bases. Germline trimming cut 0 bases from V and 5 bases from J; bases unmatched to any gene: 8. This CDR3 is built from 17 residues. CDR1 and CDR2 (germline): SGHTA, FQGTGA. In DNA, the CDR3 is TGTGCCAGCAGCTTAACGCAGTCTAGCGGGCAAACCGGGGAGCTGTTTTTT. Translation: CASSLTQSSGQTGELFF.

The table lists this clonotype with a few counts. J is TRBJ2-3 and V is TRBV12-3 or TRBV12-4, with D possibly TRBD1 on 6 matching bases. This CDR3 is built from 14 residues. Trimming shortened V by 9 bases and J by 0 bases, and 13 bases separated the two germline ends. The CDR3 here is CASHRVTSTDTQYF. The CDR3 bases are TGTGCCAGTCACAGGGTTACTAGCACAGATACGCAGTATTTT.

In its sample, this clonotype was seen a few times. The chain couples TRBV11-2 to TRBJ2-3; D not resolved. The length of the CDR3 is 13 residues. Germline V gene lookup returns CDR1 SGHAT and CDR2 FQNNGV. V was shortened by 1 base and J by 4 bases, with 6 bases between the two germline ends. The CDR3 loop reads CASSLGPADTQYF. CDR3 in DNA: TGTGCCAGCAGCTTAGGTCCGGCAGATACGCAGTATTTT.

This clonotype has more than one count but fewer than ten. The rearrangement joins TRBV27 to TRBJ2-1, with D unclear. CDR1 MNHEY and CDR2 SMNVEV come from the germline V gene (reference sequence). This CDR3 has 14 residues. V shed 2 bases and J shed 3 bases, with 8 bases lying between them. This CDR3 reads CASSLSNSYNEQFF. The CDR3 DNA follows: TGTGCCAGCAGTTTAAGTAACAGCTACAATGAGCAGTTCTTC.

For this clonotype: Relative to the germline gene, one junction end is altered; a read error may explain this. V gene TRBV7-6 combines with J gene TRBJ2-2, with D possibly being TRBD1 or TRBD2 (5 bases each). The CDR3 is 13 amino acids. The germline CDR1 and CDR2 sequences are SGHVS and FNYEAQ. DNA of the CDR3: TGTGCCAGCAGCTCGGACACCACCGGGGAGTTGTTTTTT. Translation: CASSSDTTGELFF.

This chain connects TRBV20-1 to TRBJ2-3; 7 nucleotides align to TRBD1. The germline V gene encodes CDR1 DFQATT and CDR2 SNEGSKA (reference sequence). CDR3 size: 14 residues. V shed 1 base, J shed 3 bases, and the junction held 4 bases outside the gene matches. The CDR3 DNA sequence: TGCAGTGCTAGAGTTGCCAGGGGGACAGATACGCAGTATTTT. Protein sequence: CSARVARGTDTQYF.

The chain carries TRBV20-1 and TRBJ2-1; 8 bases are shared with TRBD1. The germline V gene has CDR1 DFQATT and CDR2 SNEGSKA (reference sequence). This CDR3 comprises 13 residues. The ends lost 6 bases at V and 16 bases at J; junction bases unmatched: 17. CDR3 sequence (DNA): TGCAGTGCCCGCGGACAGGGAGAGGGAGCTTTATTCTTC. This translates into CSARGQGEGALFF.